These T cell receptor beta chains were read from a single sample in a study of blood T cells in healthy people across ages. TCRdb re-called the 5' RACE reads with MiXCR, one entry per CDR3 protein. The sample has nearly 800,000 distinct CDR3 sequences; 20% to 25% are singletons. This sample also appeared in a second study, on T cells of mothers and their children.

Sample: blood. The receptors stem from a boy aged 5-17 years in good health. CDR3s include the opening cysteine and the closing phenylalanine or tryptophan. The order of the fields is D gene, clone size, V gene, J gene, CDR3 DNA, CDR3 protein. D genes are given only for firm matches. Clone size is shown for a subset of rows, as once, few, many or a class of expanded clone.

D gene: TRBD1; clone size: few; V gene: TRBV15; J gene: TRBJ2-5; CDR3 DNA: TGTGCCACCAGCAGAGATGGTCCGGGACAGGGCCAACAGACCCAGTACTTC; CDR3 protein: CATSRDGPGQGQQTQYF
D gene: .; clone size: .; V gene: TRBV19; J gene: TRBJ2-7; CDR3 DNA: TGTGCCAGTAGTATAGTTACGGGTTACGAGCAGTACTTC; CDR3 protein: CASSIVTGYEQYF
D gene: TRBD1; clone size: .; V gene: TRBV9; J gene: TRBJ1-6; CDR3 DNA: TGTGCCAGCAGCTCGGGGACAGGGGTTTCACCCCTCCACTTT; CDR3 protein: CASSSGTGVSPLHF
D gene: TRBD1; clone size: .; V gene: TRBV18; J gene: TRBJ1-4; CDR3 DNA: TGTGCCAGCTCACTAACGCGGACAGGAGATAATGAAAAACTGTTTTTT; CDR3 protein: CASSLTRTGDNEKLFF
D gene: TRBD1; clone size: .; V gene: TRBV7-9; J gene: TRBJ1-4; CDR3 DNA: TGTGCCAGCAGCTTGGGACAGGGCAATAATGAAAAACTGTTTTTT; CDR3 protein: CASSLGQGNNEKLFF
D gene: TRBD1; clone size: .; V gene: TRBV12-3/TRBV12-4; J gene: TRBJ1-2; CDR3 DNA: TGTGCCAGCAGCAGGGACAGGGACCTCTATGGCTACACCTTC; CDR3 protein: CASSRDRDLYGYTF
D gene: TRBD1; clone size: .; V gene: TRBV7-9; J gene: TRBJ2-7; CDR3 DNA: TGTGCCAGCAGTTCCCTGGGGGCAGGGGGCTCCGGCAACTCCTACGAGCAGTACTTC; CDR3 protein: CASSSLGAGGSGNSYEQYF
D gene: TRBD2; clone size: many; V gene: TRBV2; J gene: TRBJ2-5; CDR3 DNA: TGTGCCAGCAGTGCTAGCGGGGGCCAAGAGACCCAGTACTTC; CDR3 protein: CASSASGGQETQYF
D gene: .; clone size: many; V gene: TRBV28; J gene: TRBJ2-5; CDR3 DNA: TGTGCCAGCAGTTTATGGGCGGGGCAGTACCAAGAGACCCAGTACTTC; CDR3 protein: CASSLWAGQYQETQYF
D gene: TRBD1; clone size: few; V gene: TRBV28; J gene: TRBJ2-7; CDR3 DNA: TGTGCCAGCAGCGACCCGGGACAGGGAATGATCTCCTACGAGCAGTACTTC; CDR3 protein: CASSDPGQGMISYEQYF
D gene: TRBD1; clone size: few; V gene: TRBV7-2; J gene: TRBJ2-1; CDR3 DNA: TGTGCCAGCAGCTTAGGGACAGGCGTTTTGTATGAGCAGTTCTTC; CDR3 protein: CASSLGTGVLYEQFF
D gene: .; clone size: .; V gene: TRBV19; J gene: TRBJ1-4; CDR3 DNA: TGTGCCAGTGCCAGCTATGGGCGTGAAGAAAAACTGTTTTTT; CDR3 protein: CASASYGREEKLFF
D gene: .; clone size: few; V gene: TRBV5-1; J gene: TRBJ1-6; CDR3 DNA: TGCGCCAGCAGCCCCGAGGGATCACCCCTCCACTTT; CDR3 protein: CASSPEGSPLHF
D gene: .; clone size: .; V gene: TRBV6-5; J gene: TRBJ2-7; CDR3 DNA: TGTGCCAGCAGTTACTCGATACAGGGGGAGGGCGAGCAGTACTTC; CDR3 protein: CASSYSIQGEGEQYF
D gene: .; clone size: once; V gene: TRBV28; J gene: TRBJ2-7; CDR3 DNA: TGTGCCAGCAGACCTCCGGAAGGGGCCTACGAGCAGTACTTC; CDR3 protein: CASRPPEGAYEQYF
D gene: .; clone size: .; V gene: TRBV2; J gene: TRBJ1-2; CDR3 DNA: TGTGCCAGCAGCCCTTCACGGGGTGGCTACACCTTC; CDR3 protein: CASSPSRGGYTF
D gene: TRBD2; clone size: .; V gene: TRBV28; J gene: TRBJ2-7; CDR3 DNA: TGTGCCAGCAGACGCCCCGCCCGGCGGGAGGAACACGAGCAGTACTTC; CDR3 protein: CASRRPARREEHEQYF
D gene: .; clone size: .; V gene: TRBV6-7; J gene: TRBJ1-2; CDR3 DNA: TGTGCCAGCAGTTACCCCGGCGGGGGCACCTATGGCTACACCTTC; CDR3 protein: CASSYPGGGTYGYTF
D gene: .; clone size: few; V gene: TRBV4-1; J gene: TRBJ2-5; CDR3 DNA: TGCGCCAGCAGCCATTTCAACAGGGATACGGAGACCCAGTACTTC; CDR3 protein: CASSHFNRDTETQYF
D gene: TRBD2; clone size: .; V gene: TRBV2; J gene: TRBJ2-7; CDR3 DNA: TGTGCCAGCAGTGAACTAGCGGGAGCCCCCTCCTACGAGCAGTACTTC; CDR3 protein: CASSELAGAPSYEQYF
D gene: TRBD1; clone size: .; V gene: TRBV28; J gene: TRBJ2-1; CDR3 DNA: TGTGCCAGCAGGACTAAGACAGGGGTATACAATGAGCAGTTCTTC; CDR3 protein: CASRTKTGVYNEQFF
D gene: TRBD1; clone size: once; V gene: TRBV7-9; J gene: TRBJ1-1; CDR3 DNA: TGTGCCAGCAGCCCGATGAGACAGGGGAACACTGAAGCTTTCTTT; CDR3 protein: CASSPMRQGNTEAFF
D gene: .; clone size: .; V gene: TRBV28; J gene: TRBJ2-2; CDR3 DNA: TGTGCCAGCAGTTTTGGCCCGGGGGAGCTGTTTTTT; CDR3 protein: CASSFGPGELFF
D gene: TRBD2; clone size: .; V gene: TRBV27; J gene: TRBJ2-5; CDR3 DNA: TGTGCCAGCAGAGAGAGGGCTAGCGGGGTCCAAGAGACCCAGTACTTC; CDR3 protein: CASRERASGVQETQYF
D gene: .; clone size: .; V gene: TRBV3-1; J gene: TRBJ2-7; CDR3 DNA: TGTGCCAGCAGCCAAGTTCCGGCGACTGGGGAGCAGTACTTC; CDR3 protein: CASSQVPATGEQYF
D gene: .; clone size: .; V gene: TRBV4-3; J gene: TRBJ2-6; CDR3 DNA: TGCGCCAGCAGCCAAGATCATTTCTCTGGGGCCAACGTCCTGACTTTC; CDR3 protein: CASSQDHFSGANVLTF
D gene: .; clone size: .; V gene: TRBV14; J gene: TRBJ2-1; CDR3 DNA: TGTGCCAGCAGCCAAAATCCGGGACAGCAGTTCTTC; CDR3 protein: CASSQNPGQQFF
D gene: .; clone size: .; V gene: TRBV20-1; J gene: TRBJ1-2; CDR3 DNA: TGCAGTGCTTCACGGGACTCCTCGGGCTACACCTTC; CDR3 protein: CSASRDSSGYTF